A selection of T cell receptor beta chains follows, all from one sample in a study of cytomegalovirus exposure and HLA in healthy donors. TCRdb's copy holds only in-frame clones and misses some; the assay was immunoSEQ multiplex PCR. The table shows around 140,000 clones, with over 60% occurring only once. Material: PBMCs. The receptors here all came from a male donor in good health and CMV-seropositive. CDR3s include the opening cysteine and the closing phenylalanine or tryptophan. The D gene is left open where the match is weak. Clone sizes are given selectively: once, few, many, or a class where the clone is expanded.

CDR3 protein	CDR3 DNA	V gene	J gene	D gene	clone size
CASSHGTSFYEQYF	TGTGCCAGCAGCCATGGGACTAGTTTCTACGAGCAGTACTTC	TRBV5-4	TRBJ2-7	TRBD2	once
CASSSILPGGPGRSYNSPLHF	TGTGCCAGCAGTTCCATACTCCCGGGGGGCCCAGGGCGCTCCTATAATTCACCCCTCCACTTT	TRBV28	TRBJ1-6	NA	NA
CASSLWRESTEAFF	TGCGCCAGCAGCTTATGGAGGGAGTCCACTGAAGCTTTCTTT	TRBV5-1	TRBJ1-1	NA	NA
CASSLAGRVQPQHF	TGTGCCAGCAGTCTCGCAGGGAGGGTTCAGCCCCAGCATTTT	TRBV28	TRBJ1-5	NA	NA
CSSSLGQGVVGYTF	TGTTCCAGCAGCTTAGGACAGGGGGTTGTTGGCTACACCTTC	TRBV7-9	TRBJ1-2	TRBD1	few
CASSSGGLAGRYNEQFF	TGTGCCAGCAGCTCAGGCGGACTAGCGGGCCGATACAATGAGCAGTTCTTC	TRBV7-9	TRBJ2-1	TRBD2	NA
CAWNPLVPAREKLFF	TGTGCCTGGAACCCCTTAGTCCCCGCGCGTGAAAAACTGTTTTTT	TRBV30	TRBJ1-4	NA	NA
CASSRTDTQYF	TGTGCCAGCAGCCGGACAGATACGCAGTATTTT	TRBV13	TRBJ2-3	NA	NA
CASSLLGSGTDTQYF	TGTGCCAGCAGTCTCCTCGGTAGCGGGACAGATACGCAGTATTTT	TRBV28	TRBJ2-3	TRBD2	NA
CAISQQGSNEKLFF	TGTGCCATCAGTCAACAGGGATCTAATGAAAAACTGTTTTTT	TRBV10-3	TRBJ1-4	NA	NA
CASRHTSGATYNEQFF	TGTGCCAGCAGACATACTAGCGGGGCCACTTACAATGAGCAGTTCTTC	TRBV7-9	TRBJ2-1	TRBD2	NA
CASSLGQDLQETQYF	TGCGCCAGCAGCTTGGGACAGGACCTCCAAGAGACCCAGTACTTC	TRBV5-1	TRBJ2-5	NA	once
CASSLAGVGNYGYTF	TGTGCCAGCAGCTTGGCCGGGGTTGGGAACTATGGCTACACCTTC	TRBV5-5	TRBJ1-2	NA	NA
CASSSRAGGNQPQHF	TGTGCCAGCAGCTCCCGGGCAGGGGGCAATCAGCCCCAGCATTTT	TRBV28	TRBJ1-5	NA	NA
CASRGGLARGETQYF	TGTGCCAGCAGGGGGGGACTAGCGAGGGGAGAGACCCAGTACTTC	TRBV2	TRBJ2-5	TRBD2	once
CASSVSGQGNTEAFF	TGCGCCAGCAGCGTGAGCGGACAGGGGAACACTGAAGCTTTCTTT	TRBV5-1	TRBJ1-1	TRBD1	few
CASSLGGSNEKLFF	TGTGCCAGCAGCCTGGGGGGCAGTAATGAAAAACTGTTTTTT	TRBV5-4	TRBJ1-4	NA	NA
CASSPYTGHIQETQYF	TGTGCCAGCAGTCCCTATACCGGACATATCCAAGAGACCCAGTACTTC	TRBV28	TRBJ2-5	NA	few
CASSKRDRVYEQYF	TGTGCCAGTAGTAAGAGAGACCGGGTCTACGAGCAGTACTTC	TRBV19	TRBJ2-7	NA	NA
CAIRGTGANTEAFF	TGTGCCATCAGGGGGACAGGGGCAAACACTGAAGCTTTCTTT	TRBV10-3	TRBJ1-1	TRBD1	NA
CASSPTSFGEQFF	TGTGCCAGCAGCCCCACGAGTTTTGGTGAGCAGTTCTTC	TRBV5-5	TRBJ2-1	NA	NA
CASSRTGGTGELFF	TGTGCCAGCAGTAGGACGGGGGGAACCGGGGAGCTGTTTTTT	TRBV6-1	TRBJ2-2	TRBD2	NA
CSGTVGYEQYF	TGCAGTGGGACAGTAGGGTACGAGCAGTACTTC	TRBV20-1	TRBJ2-7	NA	NA
CASSRTRTSGNEQFF	TGCGCCAGCAGCCGGACAAGGACTAGCGGTAATGAGCAGTTCTTC	TRBV5-1	TRBJ2-1	TRBD2	NA
CASSCLGLADNPQETQYF	TGTGCCAGCAGTTGCCTCGGACTAGCAGACAACCCCCAAGAGACCCAGTACTTC	TRBV6-4	TRBJ2-5	TRBD2	few
CASSVGSSFIDEQFF	TGTGCCAGCAGCGTAGGAAGTAGCTTCATCGATGAGCAGTTCTTC	TRBV9	TRBJ2-1	NA	NA
CASSPPSSGELFF	TGTGCCAGCTCACCACCATCTAGCGGGGAGCTGTTTTTT	TRBV18	TRBJ2-2	NA	few
CASSQDPTYEKLFF	TGTGCCAGCAGCCAAGACCCTACGTACGAAAAACTGTTTTTT	TRBV14	TRBJ1-4	NA	NA
CASGRDSQAGFF	TGTGCCAGCGGAAGGGACAGCCAGGCGGGTTTCTTT	TRBV6-5	TRBJ1-1	TRBD1	NA
CASSLARRTEAFF	TGTGCCAGCAGCTTAGCGCGGAGGACTGAAGCTTTCTTT	TRBV7-8	TRBJ1-1	NA	NA
CASSRSPGVAHEQYF	TGTGCCAGCAGCCGCAGTCCAGGGGTAGCGCACGAGCAGTACTTC	TRBV7-7	TRBJ2-7	NA	NA
CASSALGRQPQHF	TGCGCCAGCAGTGCGCTTGGTCGGCAGCCCCAGCATTTT	TRBV5-1	TRBJ1-5	NA	NA
CASSVPGRYEQYF	TGTGCCAGCAGTGTCCCAGGTCGGTACGAGCAGTACTTC	TRBV6-1	TRBJ2-7	NA	NA
CASIPRGTEAFF	TGTGCCAGCATCCCCAGGGGGACTGAAGCTTTCTTT	TRBV28	TRBJ1-1	TRBD1	NA
CASSPALAGLTDTQYF	TGTGCCAGCAGTCCTGCACTAGCGGGGCTGACAGATACGCAGTATTTT	TRBV6-6	TRBJ2-3	TRBD2	NA
CASSLNLAGNYNEQFF	TGCGCCAGCAGCTTGAACCTAGCGGGGAACTACAATGAGCAGTTCTTC	TRBV5-1	TRBJ2-1	TRBD2	NA
CASSRSGFSTDTQYF	TGTGCCAGCTCGCGCTCAGGATTTAGCACAGATACGCAGTATTTT	TRBV18	TRBJ2-3	NA	NA
CASSEPGETQPQHF	TGTGCCAGCAGTGAACCCGGGGAAACTCAGCCCCAGCATTTT	TRBV6-1	TRBJ1-5	NA	NA
CAWSVLQGAGYTF	TGTGCCTGGAGTGTACTACAGGGGGCGGGCTACACCTTC	TRBV30	TRBJ1-2	TRBD1	NA
CASSKDRASNEKLFF	TGTGCCAGTAGTAAGGACAGGGCTTCTAATGAAAAACTGTTTTTT	TRBV19	TRBJ1-4	TRBD1	NA
CASSVRTGTAPYEQYF	TGTGCCAGCAGCGTACGTACCGGGACTGCCCCCTACGAGCAGTACTTC	TRBV9	TRBJ2-7	NA	NA